Shown below are 3 T cell receptor beta chains from a single sample sequenced in a study of low-dose radiotherapy and immunotherapy resistance in tumors. cDNA synthesis used a TRAV/TRBV-specific primer set for both chains. Amplification, which lasted approximately 19 PCR cycles, used a constant-region primer and V-primer adapter to amplify TCRs. Using its own MiXCR run on the reads, TCRdb lists one record per CDR3 protein. Of approximately 15,000 distinct CDR3 sequences detected, more than 50% appear once; the ten largest clones hold approximately 7.7%. These receptors were taken from a human donor with advanced metastatic prostate, ovarian, gallbladder or colorectal cancer (not recorded which). This table probably holds off-target reads from a library built for another chain.

This chain joins TRBV7-2 and TRBJ2-2; D is unresolved. Trimming took off 1 base at V and 8 bases at J, with 11 bases between the two ends. In germline, CDR1 is SGHTA, CDR2 FQGNSA. The CDR3 extends over 14 amino acids. Written as DNA, the CDR3 is TGTGCCAGCAGCTTAGTAGCTAAAGCTGGGGAGCTGTTTTTT. This gives the protein CASSLVAKAGELFF.

This clonotype turned up a few times. The chain couples TRBV5-6 to TRBJ2-2; 8 nucleotides match TRBD1. This CDR3 spans 15 amino acids. From germline, CDR1 is SGHDT and CDR2 YYEEEE. Germline trimming cut 2 bases from V and 4 bases from J; bases unmatched to any gene: 4. CDR3 region: CASSFWTGITGELFF. The CDR3 region has the DNA TGTGCCAGCAGCTTTTGGACAGGGATCACCGGGGAGCTGTTTTTT. Variable domain in full (rest from reference TRBV5-6 and TRBJ2-2): DAGVTQSPTHLIKTRGQQVTLRCSPKSGHDTVSWYQQALGQGPQFIFQYYEEEERQRGNFPDRFSGHQFPNYSSELNVNALLLGDSALYLCASSFWTGITGELFFGEGSRLTVL.

V gene TRBV28 combines with J gene TRBJ1-5; possibly TRBD1 for D (6 bases). V shed 3 bases and J shed 8 bases, with 8 bases lying between them. The germline V gene has CDR1 MDHEN and CDR2 SYDVKM. This CDR3 has 12 residues. The CDR3 DNA reads as TGTGCCAGCAGTTTCGGGGACAAGCCCCAGCATTTT. It yields the protein CASSFGDKPQHF.